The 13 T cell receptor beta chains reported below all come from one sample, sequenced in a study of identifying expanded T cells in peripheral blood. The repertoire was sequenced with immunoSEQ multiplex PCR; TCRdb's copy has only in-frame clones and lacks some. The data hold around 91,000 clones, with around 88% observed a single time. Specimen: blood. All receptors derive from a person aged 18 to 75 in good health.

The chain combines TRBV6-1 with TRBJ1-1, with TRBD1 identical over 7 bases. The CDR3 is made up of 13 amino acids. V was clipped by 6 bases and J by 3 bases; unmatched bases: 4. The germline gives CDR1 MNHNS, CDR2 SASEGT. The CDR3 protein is CASRTDRYTEAFF. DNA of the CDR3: TGTGCCAGCAGAACGGACAGGTACACTGAAGCTTTCTTT.

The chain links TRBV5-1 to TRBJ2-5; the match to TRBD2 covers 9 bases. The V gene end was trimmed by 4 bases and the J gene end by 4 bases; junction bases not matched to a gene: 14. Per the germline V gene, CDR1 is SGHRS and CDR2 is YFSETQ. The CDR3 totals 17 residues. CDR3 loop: CASSPSLSGSRAETQYF. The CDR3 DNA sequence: TGCGCCAGCAGCCCGTCCCTTAGCGGGAGTCGGGCAGAGACCCAGTACTTC.

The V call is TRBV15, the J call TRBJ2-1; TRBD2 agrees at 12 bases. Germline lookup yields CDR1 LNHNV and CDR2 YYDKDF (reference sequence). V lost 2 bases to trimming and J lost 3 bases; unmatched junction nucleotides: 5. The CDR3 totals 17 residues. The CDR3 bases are TGTGCCACCAGCAGACCCCGGACTAGCGGGGTCTACAATGAGCAGTTCTTC. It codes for CATSRPRTSGVYNEQFF.

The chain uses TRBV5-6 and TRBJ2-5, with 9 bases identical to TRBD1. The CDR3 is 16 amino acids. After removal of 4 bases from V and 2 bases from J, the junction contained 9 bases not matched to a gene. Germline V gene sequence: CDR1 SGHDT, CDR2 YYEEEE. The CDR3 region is CASSPDRGQGQETQYF. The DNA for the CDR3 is TGTGCCAGCAGCCCCGACCGCGGACAGGGGCAAGAGACCCAGTACTTC.

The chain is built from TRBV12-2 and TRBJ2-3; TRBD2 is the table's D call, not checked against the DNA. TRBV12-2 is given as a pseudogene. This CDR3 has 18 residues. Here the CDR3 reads CASRPREQRADFLDTQYF. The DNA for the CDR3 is TGTGCAAGTCGCCCGAGAGAGCAGCGAGCGGATTTTCTGGATACGCAGTATTTT.

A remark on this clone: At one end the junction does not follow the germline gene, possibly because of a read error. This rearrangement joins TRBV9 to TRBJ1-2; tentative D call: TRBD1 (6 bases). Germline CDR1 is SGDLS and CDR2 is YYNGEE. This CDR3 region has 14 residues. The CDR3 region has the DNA TGTGCCAGCAGCCCCACCCAGGGGTGGGACCTATTACTCTTC. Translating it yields CASSPTQGWDLLLF.

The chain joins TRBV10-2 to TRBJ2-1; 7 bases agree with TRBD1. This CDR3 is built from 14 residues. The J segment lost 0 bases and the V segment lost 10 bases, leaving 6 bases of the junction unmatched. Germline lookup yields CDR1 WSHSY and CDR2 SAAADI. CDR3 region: CATADRVSYNEQFF. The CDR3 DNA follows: TGCGCCACCGCCGACAGGGTCTCCTACAATGAGCAGTTCTTC.

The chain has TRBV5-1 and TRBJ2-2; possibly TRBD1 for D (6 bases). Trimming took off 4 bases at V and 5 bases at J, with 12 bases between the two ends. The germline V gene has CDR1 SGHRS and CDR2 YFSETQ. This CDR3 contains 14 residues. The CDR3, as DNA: TGCGCCAGCAGCAACTCCAGGGGAACCGGGGAGCTGTTTTTT. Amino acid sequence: CASSNSRGTGELFF.

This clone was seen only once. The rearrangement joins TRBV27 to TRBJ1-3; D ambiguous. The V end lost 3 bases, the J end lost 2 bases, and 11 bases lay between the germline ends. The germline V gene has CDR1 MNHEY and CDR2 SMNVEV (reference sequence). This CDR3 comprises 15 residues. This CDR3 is CASSFVGETGNTIYF. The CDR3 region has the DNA TGTGCCAGCAGTTTTGTCGGGGAAACTGGAAACACCATATATTTT.

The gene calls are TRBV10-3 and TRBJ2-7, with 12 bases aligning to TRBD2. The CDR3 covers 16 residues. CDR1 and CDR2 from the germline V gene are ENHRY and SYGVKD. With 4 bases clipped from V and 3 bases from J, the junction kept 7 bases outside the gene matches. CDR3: CAISGRLAGAVYEQYF. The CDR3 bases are TGTGCCATCAGTGGCAGACTAGCGGGGGCCGTCTACGAGCAGTACTTC.

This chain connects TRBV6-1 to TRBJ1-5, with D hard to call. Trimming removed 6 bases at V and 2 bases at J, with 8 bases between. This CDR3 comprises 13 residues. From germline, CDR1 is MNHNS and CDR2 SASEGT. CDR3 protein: CASSPNRNQPQHF. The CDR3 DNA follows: TGTGCCAGCAGCCCCAATCGCAATCAGCCCCAGCATTTT.

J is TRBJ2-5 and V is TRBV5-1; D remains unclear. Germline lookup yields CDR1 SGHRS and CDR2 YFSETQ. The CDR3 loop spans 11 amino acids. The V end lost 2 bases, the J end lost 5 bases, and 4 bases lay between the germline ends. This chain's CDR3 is CASSFGETQYF. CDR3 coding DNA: TGCGCCAGCAGCTTCGGGGAGACCCAGTACTTC.

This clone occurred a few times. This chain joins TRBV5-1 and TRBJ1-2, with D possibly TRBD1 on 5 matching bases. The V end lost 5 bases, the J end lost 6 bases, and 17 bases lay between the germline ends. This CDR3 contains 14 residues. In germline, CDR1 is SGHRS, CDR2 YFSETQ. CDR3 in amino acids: CASSQGQGPNGYTF. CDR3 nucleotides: TGCGCCAGCAGTCAGGGCCAGGGCCCCAATGGCTACACCTTC.